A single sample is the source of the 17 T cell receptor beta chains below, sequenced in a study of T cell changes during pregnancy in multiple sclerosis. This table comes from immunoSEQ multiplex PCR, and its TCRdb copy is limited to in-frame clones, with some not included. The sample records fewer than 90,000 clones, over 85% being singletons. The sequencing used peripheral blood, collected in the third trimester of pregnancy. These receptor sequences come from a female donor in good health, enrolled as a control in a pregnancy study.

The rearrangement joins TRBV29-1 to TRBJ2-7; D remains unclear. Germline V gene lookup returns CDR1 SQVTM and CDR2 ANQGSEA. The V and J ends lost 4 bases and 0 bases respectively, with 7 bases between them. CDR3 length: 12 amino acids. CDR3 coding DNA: TGCAGCGTTGGAGTGAGCTCCTACGAGCAGTACTTC. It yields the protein CSVGVSSYEQYF.

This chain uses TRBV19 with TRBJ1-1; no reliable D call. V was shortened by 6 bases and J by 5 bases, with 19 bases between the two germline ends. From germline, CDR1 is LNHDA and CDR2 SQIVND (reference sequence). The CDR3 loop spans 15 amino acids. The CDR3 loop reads CASREWRGMGTEAFF. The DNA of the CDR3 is TGTGCCAGTAGGGAGTGGCGGGGAATGGGTACTGAAGCTTTCTTT.

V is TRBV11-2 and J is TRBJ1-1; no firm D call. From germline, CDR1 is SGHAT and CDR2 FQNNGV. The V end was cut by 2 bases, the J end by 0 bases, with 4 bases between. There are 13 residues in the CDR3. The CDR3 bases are TGTGCCAGCAGCTTAACAGTGAACACTGAAGCTTTCTTT. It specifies CASSLTVNTEAFF.

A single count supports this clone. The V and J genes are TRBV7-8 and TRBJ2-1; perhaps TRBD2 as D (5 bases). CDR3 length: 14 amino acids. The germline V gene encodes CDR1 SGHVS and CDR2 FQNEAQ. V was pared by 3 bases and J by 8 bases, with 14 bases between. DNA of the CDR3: TGTGCCAGCAGCTTGGACGGCGCGGGTGATGAGCAGTTCTTC. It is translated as CASSLDGAGDEQFF.

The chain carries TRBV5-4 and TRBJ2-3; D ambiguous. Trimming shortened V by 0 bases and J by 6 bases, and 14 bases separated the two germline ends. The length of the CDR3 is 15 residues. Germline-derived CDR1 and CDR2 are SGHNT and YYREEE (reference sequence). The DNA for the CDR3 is TGTGCCAGCAGCTTGGTACACACCGGGTGGGATACGCAGTATTTT. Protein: CASSLVHTGWDTQYF.

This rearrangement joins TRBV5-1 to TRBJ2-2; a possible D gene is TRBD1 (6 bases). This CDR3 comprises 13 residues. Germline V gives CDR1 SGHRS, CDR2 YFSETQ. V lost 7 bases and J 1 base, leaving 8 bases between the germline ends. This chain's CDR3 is CASGGQNTGELFF. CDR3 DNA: TGCGCCAGCGGGGGACAGAACACCGGGGAGCTGTTTTTT.

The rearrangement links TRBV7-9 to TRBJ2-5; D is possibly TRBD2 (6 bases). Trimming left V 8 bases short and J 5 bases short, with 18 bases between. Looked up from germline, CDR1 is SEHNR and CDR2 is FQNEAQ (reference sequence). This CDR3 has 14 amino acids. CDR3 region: CASAVPGELETQYF. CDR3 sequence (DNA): TGTGCCAGCGCGGTCCCGGGGGAGTTGGAGACCCAGTACTTC.

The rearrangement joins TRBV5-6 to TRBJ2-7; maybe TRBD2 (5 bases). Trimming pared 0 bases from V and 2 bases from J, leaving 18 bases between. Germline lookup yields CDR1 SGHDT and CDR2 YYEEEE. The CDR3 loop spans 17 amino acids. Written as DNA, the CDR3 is TGTGCCAGCAGCTTGGGCAGGAGAGAGGGCAGCACCTACGAGCAGTACTTC. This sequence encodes CASSLGRREGSTYEQYF.

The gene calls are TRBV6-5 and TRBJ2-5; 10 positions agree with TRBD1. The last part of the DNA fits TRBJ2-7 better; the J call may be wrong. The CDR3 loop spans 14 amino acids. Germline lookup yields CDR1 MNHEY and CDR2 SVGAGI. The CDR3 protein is CASSHRDRGVEQYF. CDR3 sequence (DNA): TGTGCCAGCAGTCATCGGGACAGGGGTGTCGAGCAGTACTTC.

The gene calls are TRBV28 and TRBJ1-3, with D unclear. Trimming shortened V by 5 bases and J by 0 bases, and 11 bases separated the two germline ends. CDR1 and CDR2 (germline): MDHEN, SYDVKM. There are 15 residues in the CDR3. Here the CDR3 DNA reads TGTGCCAGCAGTACATTACACCTCTCTGGAAACACCATATATTTT. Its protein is CASSTLHLSGNTIYF.

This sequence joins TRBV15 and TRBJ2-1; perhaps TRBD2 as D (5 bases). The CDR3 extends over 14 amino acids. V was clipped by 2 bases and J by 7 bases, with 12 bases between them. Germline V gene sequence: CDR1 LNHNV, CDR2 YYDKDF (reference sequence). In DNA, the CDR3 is TGTGCCACCAGCAGACTCCCGGGATTAAATGAGCAGTTCTTC. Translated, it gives CATSRLPGLNEQFF.

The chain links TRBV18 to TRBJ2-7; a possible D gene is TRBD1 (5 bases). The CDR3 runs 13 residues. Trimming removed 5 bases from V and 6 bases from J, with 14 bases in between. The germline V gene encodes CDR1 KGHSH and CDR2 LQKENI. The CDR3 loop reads CASSSVQGTEQYF. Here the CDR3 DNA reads TGTGCCAGCTCATCTGTGCAGGGTACCGAGCAGTACTTC.

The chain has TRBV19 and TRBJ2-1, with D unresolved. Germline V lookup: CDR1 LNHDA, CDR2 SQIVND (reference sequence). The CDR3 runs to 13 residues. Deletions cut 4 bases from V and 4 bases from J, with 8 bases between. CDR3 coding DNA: TGTGCCAGTAGTACCGCAGATTACAATGAGCAGTTCTTC. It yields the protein CASSTADYNEQFF.

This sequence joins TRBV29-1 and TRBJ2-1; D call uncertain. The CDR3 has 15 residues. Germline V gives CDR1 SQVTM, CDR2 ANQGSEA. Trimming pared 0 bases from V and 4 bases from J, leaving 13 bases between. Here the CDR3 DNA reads TGCAGCGTTGAAGACCTAGGAGCGTATTACAATGAGCAGTTCTTC. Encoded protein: CSVEDLGAYYNEQFF.

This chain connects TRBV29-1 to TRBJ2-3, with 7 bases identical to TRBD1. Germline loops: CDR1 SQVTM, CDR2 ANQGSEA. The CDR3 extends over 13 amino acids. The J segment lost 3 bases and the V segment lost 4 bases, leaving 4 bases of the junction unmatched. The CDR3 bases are TGCAGCGTTGCGAGGGGGCTTACAGATACGCAGTATTTT. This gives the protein CSVARGLTDTQYF.

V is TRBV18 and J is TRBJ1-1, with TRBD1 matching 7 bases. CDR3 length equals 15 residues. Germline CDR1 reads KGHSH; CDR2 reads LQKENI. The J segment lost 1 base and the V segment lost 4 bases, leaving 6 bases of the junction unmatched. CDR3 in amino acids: CASSLNRQGNTEAFF. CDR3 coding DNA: TGTGCCAGCTCACTAAATCGACAGGGGAACACTGAAGCTTTCTTT.

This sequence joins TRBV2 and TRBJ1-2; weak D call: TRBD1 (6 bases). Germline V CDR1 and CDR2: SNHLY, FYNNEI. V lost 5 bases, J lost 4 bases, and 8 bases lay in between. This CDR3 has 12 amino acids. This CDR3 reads CASSTGRYGYTF. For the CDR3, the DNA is TGTGCCAGCAGTACAGGGCGCTATGGCTACACCTTC.